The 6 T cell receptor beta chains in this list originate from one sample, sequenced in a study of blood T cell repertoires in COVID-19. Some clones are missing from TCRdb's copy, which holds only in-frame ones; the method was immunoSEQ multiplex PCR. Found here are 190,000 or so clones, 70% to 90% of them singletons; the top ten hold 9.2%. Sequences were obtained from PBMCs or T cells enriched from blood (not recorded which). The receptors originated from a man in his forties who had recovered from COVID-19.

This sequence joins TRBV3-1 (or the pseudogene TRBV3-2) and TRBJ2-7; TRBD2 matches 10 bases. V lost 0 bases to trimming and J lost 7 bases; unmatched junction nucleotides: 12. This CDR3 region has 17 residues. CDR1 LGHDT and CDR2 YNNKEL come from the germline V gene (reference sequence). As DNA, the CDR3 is TGTGCCAGCAGCCAAGAATGGACTAGCGGATACCTGGGAGAGCAGTACTTC. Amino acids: CASSQEWTSGYLGEQYF.

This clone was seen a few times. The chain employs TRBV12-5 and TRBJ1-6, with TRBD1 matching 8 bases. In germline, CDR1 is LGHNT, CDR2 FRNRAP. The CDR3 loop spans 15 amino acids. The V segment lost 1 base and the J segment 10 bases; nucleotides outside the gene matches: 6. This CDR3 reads CASGLGTGLRSPLHF. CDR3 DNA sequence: TGTGCTAGTGGTTTGGGGACAGGGTTGAGGTCACCCCTCCACTTT.

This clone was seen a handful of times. CDR3 bases: TGTGCCATCAGGGGGCTTGAAGAAAAACTGTTTTTT. Protein: CAIRGLEEKLFF. The rearrangement links TRBV10-3 to TRBJ1-4; a possible D gene is TRBD1 (5 bases). The germline gives CDR1 ENHRY, CDR2 SYGVKD. The V and J ends lost 6 bases and 8 bases respectively, with 10 bases between them. The CDR3 covers 12 residues.

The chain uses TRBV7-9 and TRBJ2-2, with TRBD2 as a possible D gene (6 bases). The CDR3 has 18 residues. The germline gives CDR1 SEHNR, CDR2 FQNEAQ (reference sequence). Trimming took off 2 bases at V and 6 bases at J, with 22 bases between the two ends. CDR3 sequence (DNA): TGTGCCAGCAGCTTACCCGTGACTAGTGCCCTGTTGTCCGGGGAGCTGTTTTTT. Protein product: CASSLPVTSALLSGELFF.

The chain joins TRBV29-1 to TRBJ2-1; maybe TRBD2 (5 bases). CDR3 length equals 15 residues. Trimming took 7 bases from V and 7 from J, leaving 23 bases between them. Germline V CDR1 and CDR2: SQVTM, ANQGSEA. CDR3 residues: CSASRGRAGRNEQFF. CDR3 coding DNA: TGCAGCGCCTCTCGTGGTCGGGCGGGTCGGAATGAGCAGTTCTTC.

CDR3 nucleotides: TGCGCCAGCAGCAAAAGACAGGGATCAGAGAGCACTGAAGCTTTCTTT. It encodes CASSKRQGSESTEAFF. The V gene is TRBV5-1, the J gene TRBJ1-1, with TRBD1 matching over 7 bases. The V and J ends lost 4 bases and 4 bases, in that order; junction bases with no gene match: 13. CDR1 is SGHRS and CDR2 is YFSETQ in the germline V gene. The CDR3 spans 16 residues.